This T cell receptor beta chain was retrieved from a study of T cell clusters in autoimmune cytopenias. Turning to the study itself: TRB sequencing had a median about 55,000 reads and approximately 2,200 distinct clonotypes per sample. Notes on the study in general: Primary autoimmune cytopenia patients seemingly lacked the physiological T cell clusters found in healthy donors. TRB repertoire shifts in secondary cytopenia and chronic lymphocytic leukemia mostly reflected lymphoma, not autoimmunity. Functional roles of the in silico T cell clusters still await experimental validation.

TRB was amplified from about 260 ng of peripheral blood genomic DNA per sample. TRB was amplified by touch-down multiplex PCR, primer pools A and B combined. TCRdb reprocessed the multiplex PCR reads and stores each CDR3 protein as one record, lacking DNA. In all, the sample yields thousands of distinct CDR3 sequences. This clonotype registers medium-sized by frequency. The antigen remains undetermined. CDR3 length: 15 residues. Germline CDR1 is MNHEY and CDR2 is SVGAGI. This sequence was found in a human donor with an autoimmune cytopenia or autoimmune hepatitis (not recorded which). The sample comprised peripheral blood. V usage is TRBV6-5 and J usage is TRBJ2-5; TCRdb returns TRBD1, unconfirmable since there is no DNA. The CDR3 is CASSYTGGFGETQYF.